Below, 30 T cell receptor beta chains from the same sample are listed, as sequenced in a study of CD8+CD57+ T cells in acquired aplastic anemia. CD8+CD57+ cell expansion, shown by flow cytometry, had occurred in the patients selected for sequencing. For CDR3 and TCR beta VDJ profiling, genomic DNA was the template used. One entry per CDR3 protein, called by TCRdb with MiXCR from the reads. The table records about 40,000 distinct CDR3 sequences, about 63% of them present only once. The sample consisted of sorted CD4+, CD8+, or CD8+CD57+ T cells (not recorded which) from PBMCs. These receptors came from a human donor with aplastic anemia.

The rearrangement joins TRBV15 to TRBJ2-6; D is unclear. V lost 8 bases and J lost 1, with 15 bases in between. Germline V gives CDR1 LNHNV, CDR2 YYDKDF (reference sequence). The CDR3 is 16 residues long. The CDR3: CATGGEFLSGANVLTF. CDR3 DNA: TGTGCCACCGGCGGAGAGTTTCTTTCTGGGGCCAACGTCCTGACTTTC. Full variable domain (missing parts from reference TRBV15 and TRBJ2-6): DAMVIQNPRYQVTQFGKPVTLSCSQTLNHNVMYWYQQKSSQAPKLLFHYYDKDFNNEADTPDNFQSRRPNTSFCFLDIRSPGLGDTAMYLCATGGEFLSGANVLTFGAGSRLTVL.

The chain uses TRBV24-1 and TRBJ1-5; D gene uncertain. V was clipped by 4 bases and J by 5 bases, with 8 bases between them. Germline CDR1 reads KGHDR; CDR2 reads SFDVKD. CDR3 length: 13 amino acids. The chain's CDR3 is CATSDRVDQPQHF. The CDR3 coding sequence is TGTGCCACCAGTGACCGGGTGGATCAGCCCCAGCATTTT.

This clonotype was observed a handful of times. V and J are TRBV4-2 and TRBJ1-1; 10 nucleotides agree with TRBD1. J lost 4 bases, V lost 4 bases, and 9 bases had no gene match. CDR3 length equals 16 residues. Germline V lookup: CDR1 LGHNA, CDR2 YNFKEQ. The CDR3 sequence is CASSPRTGGYGTEAFF. CDR3 bases: TGTGCCAGCAGCCCCCGGACAGGGGGGTACGGCACTGAAGCTTTCTTT.

This clonotype is a singleton in its sample. The V call is TRBV15, the J call TRBJ1-6; TRBD1 matches at 9 bases. Germline lookup yields CDR1 LNHNV and CDR2 YYDKDF (reference sequence). This CDR3 is built from 15 residues. V dropped 1 base and J dropped 10; count of bases not matched to a gene: 5. CDR3 nucleotides: TGTGCCACCAGCAGAGGGACAGGGGTGGGGTCACCCCTCCACTTT. Protein: CATSRGTGVGSPLHF.

In its sample, this clonotype was seen many times. The gene calls are TRBV11-2 and TRBJ1-3, with D hard to call. The CDR3 spans 14 residues. The V gene lost 5 bases and the J gene lost 2 bases, with 10 bases spanning the gap. The germline V gene has CDR1 SGHAT and CDR2 FQNNGV. The CDR3 is CASSQYGAGNTIYF. The CDR3 coding sequence is TGTGCCAGCAGCCAATACGGGGCTGGAAACACCATATATTTT.

This clonotype was seen a few times. The V gene is TRBV2, the J gene TRBJ2-3; possible D gene TRBD1, 6 bases. This CDR3 comprises 15 residues. Trimming cost V 4 bases and J 0 bases, with 11 bases left between them. Looked up from germline, CDR1 is SNHLY and CDR2 is FYNNEI. The CDR3 bases are TGTGCCAGCAGTGCTATGCAGGGGAGCACAGATACGCAGTATTTT. Its translation: CASSAMQGSTDTQYF.

This clonotype was recorded many times. V usage is TRBV4-2 and J usage is TRBJ1-1; D might be TRBD1 (5 bases). CDR3 length equals 15 residues. CDR1 and CDR2 from the germline V gene are LGHNA and YNFKEQ. V lost 0 bases, J lost 4 bases, and 12 bases lay in between. The DNA for the CDR3 is TGTGCCAGCAGCCAAGATCCAGGGAGGTCCACTGAAGCTTTCTTT. Residues: CASSQDPGRSTEAFF.

This clonotype was detected a few times. This sequence joins TRBV4-1 and TRBJ1-6; D gene ambiguous. Trimming took 3 bases from V and 5 from J, leaving 2 bases between them. Per germline, CDR1 MGHRA and CDR2 YSYEKL. The CDR3 has 12 residues. The CDR3 coding sequence is TGCGCCAGCAGCCACAATAATTCACCCCTCCACTTT. It codes for CASSHNNSPLHF.

This clonotype has more than one count but fewer than ten. The chain uses TRBV24-1 and TRBJ2-5; D is unresolved. The V end lost 3 bases, the J end lost 0 bases, and 10 bases lay between the germline ends. Germline V lookup: CDR1 KGHDR, CDR2 SFDVKD. The CDR3 has 15 amino acids. The CDR3 loop reads CATSDALGYQETQYF. The CDR3 DNA is TGTGCCACCAGTGATGCGTTGGGGTACCAAGAGACCCAGTACTTC.

The rearrangement uses TRBV20-1 and TRBJ1-2; no definite D call. Trimming pared 6 bases from V and 6 bases from J, leaving 14 bases between. The germline V gene has CDR1 DFQATT and CDR2 SNEGSKA (reference sequence). The CDR3 is 12 residues long. The CDR3 coding sequence is TGCAGTGCCCGAACGGCCGGGCATGGCTACACCTTC. Protein product: CSARTAGHGYTF.

In the case of this clonotype: Mismatch with germline at one junction end may stem from a read error. CDR3 sequence: CASSLTGPQETQYF. The CDR3 DNA reads TGTGCCAGCAGCCTAACCGGGCCCCAAGAGACCCAGTACTTC. The gene calls are TRBV7-3 and TRBJ2-5; unclear D gene. Germline loops: CDR1 SGHTA, CDR2 FQGTGA. The CDR3 is 14 amino acids.

This clonotype came up a few times. The chain employs TRBV7-2 and TRBJ2-3; 7 positions agree with TRBD2. The germline gives CDR1 SGHTA, CDR2 FQGNSA. V dropped 5 bases and J dropped 2; count of bases not matched to a gene: 1. The CDR3 consists of 13 residues. This chain's CDR3 is CASSRDYTDTQYF. CDR3 DNA: TGTGCCAGCAGCCGGGACTACACAGATACGCAGTATTTT.

The CDR3 sequence is CATAGNEQFF. CDR3 DNA sequence: TGTGCCACCGCTGGGAATGAGCAGTTCTTC. The V and J genes are TRBV15 and TRBJ2-1; D is uncertain. V lost 8 bases and J 7 bases, leaving 6 bases between the germline ends. Germline CDR1 is LNHNV and CDR2 is YYDKDF (reference sequence). The CDR3 consists of 10 residues.

This clonotype was picked up one time. The J gene is TRBJ1-2, the V gene TRBV20-1, with D perhaps matching TRBD1 (6 bases). The CDR3 is made up of 13 amino acids. The germline V gene has CDR1 DFQATT and CDR2 SNEGSKA (reference sequence). The ends were cut back, 5 bases at V and 4 bases at J, with 14 bases in the middle. CDR3 sequence: CSAHREATYGYTF. In nucleotides, the CDR3 is TGCAGTGCTCACAGGGAGGCGACCTATGGCTACACCTTC.

The count of this clonotype is one. This chain joins TRBV29-1 and TRBJ1-5, with 12 nucleotides matching TRBD1. Germline loops: CDR1 SQVTM, CDR2 ANQGSEA. V shed 5 bases, J shed 1 base, and the junction held 6 bases outside the gene matches. This CDR3 is built from 16 residues. CDR3 amino acids: CSVSGTGGGSNQPQHF. CDR3 DNA: TGCAGCGTTTCGGGGACAGGGGGCGGAAGCAATCAGCCCCAGCATTTT. Filled out from reference TRBV29-1 and TRBJ1-5, the complete variable domain reads SAVISQKPSRDICQRGTSLTIQCQVDSQVTMMFWYRQQPGQSLTLIATANQGSEATYESGFVIDKFPISRPNLTFSTLTVSNMSPEDSSIYLCSVSGTGGGSNQPQHFGDGTRLSIL.

This clonotype was detected ten times or more. J is TRBJ2-3 and V is TRBV20-1; D gene unclear. Germline V CDR1 and CDR2: DFQATT, SNEGSKA (reference sequence). The CDR3 contains 14 residues. V lost 5 bases and J lost 0, with 12 bases in between. In nucleotides, the CDR3 is TGCAGTGCTTCCGTTCTGTCTAGCACAGATACGCAGTATTTT. As protein: CSASVLSSTDTQYF.

The CDR3 coding sequence is TGCAGTGCTAGAGCGGACAGGCCCCACGAGCAGTACTTC. Translating it yields CSARADRPHEQYF. The V call is TRBV20-1, the J call TRBJ2-7; 7 nucleotides match TRBD1. Germline V gene sequence: CDR1 DFQATT, CDR2 SNEGSKA (reference sequence). The CDR3 has 13 residues. V gave up 1 base and J gave up 5 bases; unmatched junction bases: 5.

The V call is TRBV11-2, the J call TRBJ2-1, with 7 bases that match TRBD2. CDR3 size: 15 residues. V was clipped by 2 bases and J by 4 bases; unmatched bases: 5. CDR1 is SGHAT, CDR2 FQNNGV, per germline. This CDR3 reads CASSLRGGGYNEQFF. The CDR3 nucleotides read TGTGCCAGCAGCTTAAGGGGCGGGGGATACAATGAGCAGTTCTTC. Complete variable domain (other parts from reference TRBV11-2 and TRBJ2-1): EAGVAQSPRYKIIEKRQSVAFWCNPISGHATLYWYQQILGQGPKLLIQFQNNGVVDDSQLPKDRFSAERLKGVDSTLKIQPAKLEDSAVYLCASSLRGGGYNEQFFGPGTRLTVL.

V gene TRBV20-1 combines with J gene TRBJ2-3; D unresolved. V was clipped by 7 bases and J by 7 bases, with 9 bases between them. Germline CDR1 and CDR2: DFQATT and SNEGSKA (reference sequence). The CDR3 consists of 10 residues. The CDR3 DNA sequence: TGCAGTGTGGGCGAGTATACGCAGTATTTT. It codes for CSVGEYTQYF.

This clonotype was seen a single time. The gene calls are TRBV2 and TRBJ2-5; D is uncertain. V gave up 4 bases and J gave up 2 bases, with 20 bases separating them. This CDR3 is 17 amino acids long. Germline values: CDR1 SNHLY, CDR2 FYNNEI. The CDR3, as DNA: TGTGCCAGCAGTGCCAGCAGCTTAGGGTATGGACAAGAGACCCAGTACTTC. Translating gives CASSASSLGYGQETQYF.

This clonotype appeared once. The rearrangement uses TRBV15 and TRBJ2-5; 8 nucleotides line up with TRBD2. V lost 4 bases and J lost 0; bases outside the gene matches: 1. The CDR3 extends over 14 amino acids. Germline-derived CDR1 and CDR2 are LNHNV and YYDKDF (reference sequence). The CDR3 DNA reads as TGTGCCACCAGCAAAGCGGGGGACCAAGAGACCCAGTACTTC. Amino acids: CATSKAGDQETQYF. Variable domain in full (rest from reference TRBV15 and TRBJ2-5): DAMVIQNPRYQVTQFGKPVTLSCSQTLNHNVMYWYQQKSSQAPKLLFHYYDKDFNNEADTPDNFQSRRPNTSFCFLDIRSPGLGDTAMYLCATSKAGDQETQYFGPGTRLLVL.

The rearrangement joins TRBV5-4 to TRBJ1-3, with 7 positions matching TRBD1. In germline, CDR1 is SGHNT, CDR2 YYREEE (reference sequence). The trim removed 1 base at V and 3 bases at J, leaving 10 bases unmatched. The CDR3 has 17 residues. The CDR3 nucleotides are TGTGCCAGCAGCTTGCGGGGGACAGAGGATTTTGGAAACACCATATATTTT. It is translated as CASSLRGTEDFGNTIYF.

A remark on this clonotype: An end of the junction does not agree with germline; a read error may underlie this. The rearrangement links TRBV7-9 to TRBJ2-3; tentative D call: TRBD1 (6 bases). The CDR3 sequence is 12 residues long. Germline lookup yields CDR1 SEHNR and CDR2 FQNEAQ (reference sequence). The DNA of the CDR3 is TGTGCCAGCCACAGGGACACATATACGCAGTATTTT. Amino acid sequence: CASHRDTYTQYF.

This clonotype came up once. This chain connects TRBV29-1 to TRBJ1-6, with TRBD1 matching 9 bases. The CDR3 covers 13 residues. V lost 4 bases and J lost 7; bases outside the gene matches: 2. Germline-derived CDR1 and CDR2 are SQVTM and ANQGSEA. This CDR3 reads CSVGTGENSPLHF. For the CDR3, the DNA is TGCAGCGTTGGGACAGGGGAAAATTCACCCCTCCACTTT. Supplemented by reference TRBV29-1 and TRBJ1-6, the full variable domain reads SAVISQKPSRDICQRGTSLTIQCQVDSQVTMMFWYRQQPGQSLTLIATANQGSEATYESGFVIDKFPISRPNLTFSTLTVSNMSPEDSSIYLCSVGTGENSPLHFGNGTRLTVT.

The table lists this clonotype with many counts. J is TRBJ2-3 and V is TRBV7-2; tentatively, D is TRBD1 or TRBD2 (5 bases each). The CDR3 is 14 amino acids. V lost 1 base and J 11 bases, leaving 16 bases between the germline ends. Germline assignment: CDR1 SGHTA and CDR2 FQGNSA. DNA for the CDR3: TGTGCCAGCAGCTTAGGTGGGACCCCGGGTGGGCAGTATTTT. Translating gives CASSLGGTPGGQYF.

The rearrangement joins TRBV19 to TRBJ2-5, with D perhaps being TRBD1 or TRBD2 (5 bases each). Between the trimmed V and J ends, which lost 9 bases and 5 bases, there was a span of 16 bases. Looked up from germline, CDR1 is LNHDA and CDR2 is SQIVND (reference sequence). The CDR3 runs to 13 residues. CDR3 nucleotides: TGTGCCAGCTGCAGGGACGGATTGGAGACCCAGTACTTC. This encodes CASCRDGLETQYF.

V is TRBV19 and J is TRBJ1-2, with D possibly TRBD1 on 5 matching bases. Germline-derived CDR1 and CDR2 are LNHDA and SQIVND (reference sequence). V lost 5 bases to trimming and J lost 4 bases, with 20 bases between them. The CDR3 contains 16 residues. In nucleotides, the CDR3 is TGTGCCAGTAGTCCCCGTTTGAACAGGCCCGGCTATGGCTACACCTTC. Its protein product is CASSPRLNRPGYGYTF.

This chain joins TRBV7-6 and TRBJ1-6; D is unresolved. The germline gives CDR1 SGHVS, CDR2 FNYEAQ. The CDR3 sequence is 13 residues long. V lost 5 bases, J lost 7 bases, and 9 bases lay in between. CDR3 residues: CASSLRRNSPLHF. CDR3 DNA sequence: TGTGCCAGCAGCCTCCGACGGAATTCACCCCTCCACTTT.

Worth noting for this clonotype: Germline and junction disagree at one end, which may indicate a read error. The chain employs TRBV2 and TRBJ2-1; 9 nucleotides align to TRBD2. CDR3 length: 15 residues. Germline values: CDR1 SNHLY, CDR2 FYNNEI. In nucleotides, the CDR3 is TGTGCCAGCAATCCTGCGGGGGGGACGAGTAGTGAGCATTTCTTC. It is translated as CASNPAGGTSSEHFF.

V usage is TRBV19 and J usage is TRBJ2-1; D is unresolved. There are 14 residues in the CDR3. Germline loops: CDR1 LNHDA, CDR2 SQIVND (reference sequence). Trimming shortened V by 0 bases and J by 7 bases, and 10 bases separated the two germline ends. CDR3 sequence: CASSIDPVLNEQFF. The CDR3 DNA is TGTGCCAGTAGTATAGATCCCGTCCTAAATGAGCAGTTCTTC.